This note documents a single TCR beta chain sequence. The antigen remains undetermined. This may stem from a read error, because a much larger clone lies one nucleotide away. Co-extraction of RNA and DNA was performed on roughly 20-34 mg of unsorted bulk tissue. Per the germline V gene, CDR1 is MNHNY and CDR2 is SVGAGI (reference sequence). CDR3 length: 15 residues. The input was 400 to 500 ng total RNA; TCR beta cDNA was made from it with a constant-region primer. Amplification in three nested multiplex PCR rounds with slightly modified ARM-PCR gave rise to TCR beta libraries. Each of the first two PCR rounds ran 9 to 11 cycles with TRBV1-TRBV30 forward and C-beta reverse primers. TCRdb used MiXCR to reprocess the multiplex PCR reads, holding one entry per CDR3 protein. The sample shows almost 45,000 distinct CDR3 sequences, roughly 73% of them seen only once. This sample was taken from a study of tumor-infiltrating lymphocytes in primary liver carcinoma. Overall study: Sample counts of productive TCRbeta reads spanned roughly 3.65 to 8 million; these counts were similar across tissue types.

Study-wide findings and caveats: Tumor top-250-clone fraction significantly exceeded that of blood (p = 0.039).

This TCR came from a woman aged 25 to 39 with primary liver carcinoma and hepatitis B virus infection. Input material: tumor-adjacent normal liver tissue. This chain joins TRBV6-6 and TRBJ2-7, with TRBD1 identical over 8 bases. In DNA form, the CDR3 reads TGTGTCAGCAGTTCCTCGGGACAGGTCCCCGCCGAGCAGTACTTC. This encodes CVSSSSGQVPAEQYF.